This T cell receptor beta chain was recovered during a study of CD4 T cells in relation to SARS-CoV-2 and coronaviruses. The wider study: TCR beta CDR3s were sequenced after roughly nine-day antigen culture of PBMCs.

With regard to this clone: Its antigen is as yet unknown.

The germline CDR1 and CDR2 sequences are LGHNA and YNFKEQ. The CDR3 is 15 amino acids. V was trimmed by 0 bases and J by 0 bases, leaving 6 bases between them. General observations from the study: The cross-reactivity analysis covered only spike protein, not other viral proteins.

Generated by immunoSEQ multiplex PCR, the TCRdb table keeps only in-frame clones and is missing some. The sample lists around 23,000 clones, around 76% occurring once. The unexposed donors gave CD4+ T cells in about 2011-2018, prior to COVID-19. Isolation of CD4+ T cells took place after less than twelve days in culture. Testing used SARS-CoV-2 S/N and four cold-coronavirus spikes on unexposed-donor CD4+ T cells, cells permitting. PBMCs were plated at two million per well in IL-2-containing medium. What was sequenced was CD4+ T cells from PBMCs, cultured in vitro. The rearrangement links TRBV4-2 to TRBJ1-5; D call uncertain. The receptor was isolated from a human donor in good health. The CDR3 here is CASSQDRNSNQPQHF. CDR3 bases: TGTGCCAGCAGCCAAGACAGGAATAGCAATCAGCCCCAGCATTTT.